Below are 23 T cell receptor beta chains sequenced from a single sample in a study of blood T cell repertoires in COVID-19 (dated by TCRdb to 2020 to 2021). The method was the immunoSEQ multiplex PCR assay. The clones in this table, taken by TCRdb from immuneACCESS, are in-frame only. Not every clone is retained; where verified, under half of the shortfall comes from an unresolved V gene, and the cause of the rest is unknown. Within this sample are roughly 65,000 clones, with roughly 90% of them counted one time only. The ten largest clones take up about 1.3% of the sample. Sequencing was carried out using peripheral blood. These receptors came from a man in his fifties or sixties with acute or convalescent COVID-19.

CDR3 region: CATQQSANSPLHF. CDR3 bases: TGCGCCACCCAACAATCCGCCAATTCACCCCTCCACTTT. The chain carries TRBV5-1 and TRBJ1-6; D is ambiguous. The germline V gene has CDR1 SGHRS and CDR2 YFSETQ. V lost 9 bases and J 7 bases, leaving 14 bases between the germline ends. The CDR3 contains 13 residues.

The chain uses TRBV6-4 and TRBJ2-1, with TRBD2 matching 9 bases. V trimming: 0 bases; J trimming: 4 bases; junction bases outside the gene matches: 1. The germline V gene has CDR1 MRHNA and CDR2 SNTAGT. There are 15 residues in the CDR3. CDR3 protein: CASSDSRGGYNEQFF. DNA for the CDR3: TGTGCCAGCAGTGACTCGCGGGGGGGGTACAATGAGCAGTTCTTC.

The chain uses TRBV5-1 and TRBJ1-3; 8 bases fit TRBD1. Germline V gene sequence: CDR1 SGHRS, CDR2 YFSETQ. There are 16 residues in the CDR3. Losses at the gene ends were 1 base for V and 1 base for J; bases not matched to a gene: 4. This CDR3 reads CASSLWTGPSGNTIYF. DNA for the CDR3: TGCGCCAGCAGCTTGTGGACAGGGCCGTCTGGAAACACCATATATTTT.

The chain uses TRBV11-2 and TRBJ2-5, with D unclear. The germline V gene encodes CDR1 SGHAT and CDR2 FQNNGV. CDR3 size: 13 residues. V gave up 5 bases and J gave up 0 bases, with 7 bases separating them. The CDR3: CASSTRYQETQYF. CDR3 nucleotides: TGTGCCAGCAGCACACGTTACCAAGAGACCCAGTACTTC.

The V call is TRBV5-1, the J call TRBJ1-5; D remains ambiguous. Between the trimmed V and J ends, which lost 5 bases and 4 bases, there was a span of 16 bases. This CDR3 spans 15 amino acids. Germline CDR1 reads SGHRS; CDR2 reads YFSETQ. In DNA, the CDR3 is TGCGCCAGCAGTAAGGAATCTGGAGGGAATCAGCCCCAGCATTTT. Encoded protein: CASSKESGGNQPQHF.

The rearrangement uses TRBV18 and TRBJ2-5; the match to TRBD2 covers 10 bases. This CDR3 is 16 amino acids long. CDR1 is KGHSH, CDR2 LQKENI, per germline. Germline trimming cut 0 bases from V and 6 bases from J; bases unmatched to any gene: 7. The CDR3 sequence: CASSPPTAGGPKTQYF. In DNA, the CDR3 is TGTGCCAGCTCACCACCGACAGCGGGGGGGCCAAAGACCCAGTACTTC. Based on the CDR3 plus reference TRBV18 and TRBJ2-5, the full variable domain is NAGVMQNPRHLVRRRGQEARLRCSPMKGHSHVYWYRQLPEEGLKFMVYLQKENIIDESGMPKERFSAEFPKEGPSILRIQQVVRGDSAAYFCASSPPTAGGPKTQYFGPGTRLLVL.

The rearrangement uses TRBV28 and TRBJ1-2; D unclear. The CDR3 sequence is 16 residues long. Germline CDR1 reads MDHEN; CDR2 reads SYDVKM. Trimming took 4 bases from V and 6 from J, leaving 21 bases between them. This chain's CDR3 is CASSSPVDRGSNGYTF. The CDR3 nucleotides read TGTGCCAGCAGTTCTCCCGTTGACCGGGGTTCAAATGGCTACACCTTC.

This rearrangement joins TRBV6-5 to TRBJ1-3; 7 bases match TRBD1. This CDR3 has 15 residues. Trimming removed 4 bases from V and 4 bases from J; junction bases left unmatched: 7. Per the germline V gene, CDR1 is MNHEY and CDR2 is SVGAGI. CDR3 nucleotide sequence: TGTGCCAGCAGTTTCTCAGGGGGAGGGGGAAACACCATATATTTT. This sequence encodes CASSFSGGGGNTIYF.

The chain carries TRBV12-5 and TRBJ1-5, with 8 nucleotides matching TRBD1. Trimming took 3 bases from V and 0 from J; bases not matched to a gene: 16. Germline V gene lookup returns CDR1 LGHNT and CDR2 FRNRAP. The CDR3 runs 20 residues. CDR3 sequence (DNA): TGTGCTAGTGGTTTCGGGTACGGACAGGGACTACCCTCTAGCAATCAGCCCCAGCATTTT. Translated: CASGFGYGQGLPSSNQPQHF. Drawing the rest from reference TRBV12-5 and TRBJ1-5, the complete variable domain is DARVTQTPRHKVTEMGQEVTMRCQPILGHNTVFWYRQTMMQGLELLAYFRNRAPLDDSGMPKDRFSAEMPDATLATLKIQPSEPRDSAVYFCASGFGYGQGLPSSNQPQHFGDGTRLSIL.

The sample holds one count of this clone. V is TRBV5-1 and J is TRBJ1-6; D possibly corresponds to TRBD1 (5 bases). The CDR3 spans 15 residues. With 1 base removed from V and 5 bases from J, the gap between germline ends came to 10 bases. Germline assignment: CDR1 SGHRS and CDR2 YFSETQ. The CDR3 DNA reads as TGCGCCAGCAGCTTGTTTACGACAGATAATTCACCCCTCCACTTT. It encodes CASSLFTTDNSPLHF.

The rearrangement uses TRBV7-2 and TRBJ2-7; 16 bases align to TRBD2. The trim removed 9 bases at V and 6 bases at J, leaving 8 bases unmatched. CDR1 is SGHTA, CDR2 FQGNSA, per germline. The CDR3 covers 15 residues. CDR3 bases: TGTGCCAGTACGGGACTAGCGGGGGGGCTGTTCGAGCAGTACTTC. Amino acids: CASTGLAGGLFEQYF.

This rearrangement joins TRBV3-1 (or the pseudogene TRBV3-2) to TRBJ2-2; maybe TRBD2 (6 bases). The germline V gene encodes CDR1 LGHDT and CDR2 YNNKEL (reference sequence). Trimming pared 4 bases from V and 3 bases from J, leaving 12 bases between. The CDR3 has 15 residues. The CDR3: CASSPGWGDTGELFF. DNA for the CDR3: TGTGCCAGCAGCCCGGGTTGGGGGGACACCGGGGAGCTGTTTTTT.

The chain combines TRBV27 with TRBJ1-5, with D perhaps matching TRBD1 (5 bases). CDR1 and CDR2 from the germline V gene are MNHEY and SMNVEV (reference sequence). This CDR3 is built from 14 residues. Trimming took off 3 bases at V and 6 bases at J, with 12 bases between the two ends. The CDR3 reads CASSFQGLSQPQHF. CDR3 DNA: TGTGCCAGCAGTTTTCAGGGCTTAAGTCAGCCCCAGCATTTT.

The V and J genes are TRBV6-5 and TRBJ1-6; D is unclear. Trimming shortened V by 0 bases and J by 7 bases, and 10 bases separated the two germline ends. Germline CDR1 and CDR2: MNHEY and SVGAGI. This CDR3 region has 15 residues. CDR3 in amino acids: CASSYSGDSNSPLHF. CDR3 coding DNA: TGTGCCAGCAGTTACTCCGGCGATAGCAATTCACCCCTCCACTTT.

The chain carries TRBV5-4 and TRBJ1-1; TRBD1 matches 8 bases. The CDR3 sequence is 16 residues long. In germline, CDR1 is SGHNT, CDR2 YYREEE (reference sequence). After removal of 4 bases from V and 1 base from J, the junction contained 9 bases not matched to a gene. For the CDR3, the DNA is TGTGCCAGCAGCCCAACGCCCGGGACAGGGAACACTGAAGCTTTCTTT. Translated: CASSPTPGTGNTEAFF. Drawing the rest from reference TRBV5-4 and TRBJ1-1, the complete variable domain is ETGVTQSPTHLIKTRGQQVTLRCSSQSGHNTVSWYQQALGQGPQFIFQYYREEENGRGNFPPRFSGLQFPNYSSELNVNALELDDSALYLCASSPTPGTGNTEAFFGQGTRLTVV.

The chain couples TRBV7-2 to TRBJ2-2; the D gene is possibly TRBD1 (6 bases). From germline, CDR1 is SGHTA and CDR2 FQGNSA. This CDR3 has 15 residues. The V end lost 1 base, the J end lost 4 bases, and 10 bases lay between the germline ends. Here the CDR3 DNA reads TGTGCCAGCAGCTTAGGGCAGGGGCCCACCGGGGAGCTGTTTTTT. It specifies CASSLGQGPTGELFF.

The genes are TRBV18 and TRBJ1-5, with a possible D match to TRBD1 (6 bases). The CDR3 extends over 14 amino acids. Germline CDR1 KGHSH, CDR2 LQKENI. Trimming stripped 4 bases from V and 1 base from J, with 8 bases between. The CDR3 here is CASSLTGSNQPQHF. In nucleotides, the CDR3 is TGTGCCAGCTCACTGACAGGCAGCAATCAGCCCCAGCATTTT.

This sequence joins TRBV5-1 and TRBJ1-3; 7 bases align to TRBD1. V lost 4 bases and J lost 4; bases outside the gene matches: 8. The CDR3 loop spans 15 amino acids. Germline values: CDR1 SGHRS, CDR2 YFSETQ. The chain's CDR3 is CASSTAQGRGNTIYF. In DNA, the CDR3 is TGCGCCAGCAGCACGGCACAGGGGAGGGGAAACACCATATATTTT.

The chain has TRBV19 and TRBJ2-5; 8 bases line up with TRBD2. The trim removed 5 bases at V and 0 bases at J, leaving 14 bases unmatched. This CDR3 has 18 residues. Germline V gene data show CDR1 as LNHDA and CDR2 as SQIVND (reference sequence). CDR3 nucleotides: TGTGCCAGTAGTCCAAACACCGCACGAGCGGGGGACCAAGAGACCCAGTACTTC. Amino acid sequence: CASSPNTARAGDQETQYF.

The CDR3 sequence is CASSLGARSGNTIYF. The DNA for the CDR3 is TGTGCCAGCAGCTTAGGGGCACGCTCTGGAAACACCATATATTTT. This chain joins TRBV7-6 and TRBJ1-3; D remains unclear. V dropped 1 base and J dropped 0 bases, with 7 bases sitting between them. The V gene's germline CDR1 is SGHVS and CDR2 FNYEAQ. This CDR3 spans 15 amino acids.

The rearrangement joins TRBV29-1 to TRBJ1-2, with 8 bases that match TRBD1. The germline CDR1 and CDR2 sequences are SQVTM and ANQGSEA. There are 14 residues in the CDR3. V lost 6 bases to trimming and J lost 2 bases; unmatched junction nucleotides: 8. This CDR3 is CSVVSGQVNYGYTF. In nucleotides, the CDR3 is TGCAGCGTGGTGTCGGGACAGGTGAACTATGGCTACACCTTC.

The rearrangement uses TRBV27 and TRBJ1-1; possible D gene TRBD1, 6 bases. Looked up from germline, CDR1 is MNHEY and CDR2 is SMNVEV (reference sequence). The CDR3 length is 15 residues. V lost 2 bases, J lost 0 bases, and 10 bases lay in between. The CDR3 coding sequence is TGTGCCAGCAGTTTAATGGGGGGGCTGAACACTGAAGCTTTCTTT. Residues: CASSLMGGLNTEAFF.

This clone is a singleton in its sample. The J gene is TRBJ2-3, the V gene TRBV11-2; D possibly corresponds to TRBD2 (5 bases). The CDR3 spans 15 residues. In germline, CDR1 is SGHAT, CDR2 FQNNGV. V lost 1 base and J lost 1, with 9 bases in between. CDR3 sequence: CASSLGERGTDTQYF. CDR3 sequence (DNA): TGTGCCAGCAGCTTAGGGGAGCGCGGCACAGATACGCAGTATTTT. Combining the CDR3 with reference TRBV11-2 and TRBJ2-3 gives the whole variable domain EAGVAQSPRYKIIEKRQSVAFWCNPISGHATLYWYQQILGQGPKLLIQFQNNGVVDDSQLPKDRFSAERLKGVDSTLKIQPAKLEDSAVYLCASSLGERGTDTQYFGPGTRLTVL.